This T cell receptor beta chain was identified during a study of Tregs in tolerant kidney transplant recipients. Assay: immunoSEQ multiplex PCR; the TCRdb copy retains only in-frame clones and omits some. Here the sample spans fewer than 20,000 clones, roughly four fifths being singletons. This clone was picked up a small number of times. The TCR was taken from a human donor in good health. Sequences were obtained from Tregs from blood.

The CDR3 sequence is CASSQDGWRGTNTNTGELFF. The CDR3 nucleotides read TGTGCCAGCAGCCAAGATGGATGGAGGGGAACGAACACAAACACCGGGGAGCTGTTTTTT. The genes are TRBV14 and TRBJ2-2; TRBD2 might be the D (6 bases). The V and J ends lost 0 bases and 2 bases respectively, with 22 bases between them. Per germline, CDR1 SGHDN and CDR2 FVKESK. The CDR3 has 20 residues. Together with reference TRBV14 and TRBJ2-2, the CDR3 gives the full variable domain: EAGVTQFPSHSVIEKGQTVTLRCDPISGHDNLYWYRRVMGKEIKFLLHFVKESKQDESGMPNNRFLAERTGGTYSTLKVQPAELEDSGVYFCASSQDGWRGTNTNTGELFFGEGSRLTVL.